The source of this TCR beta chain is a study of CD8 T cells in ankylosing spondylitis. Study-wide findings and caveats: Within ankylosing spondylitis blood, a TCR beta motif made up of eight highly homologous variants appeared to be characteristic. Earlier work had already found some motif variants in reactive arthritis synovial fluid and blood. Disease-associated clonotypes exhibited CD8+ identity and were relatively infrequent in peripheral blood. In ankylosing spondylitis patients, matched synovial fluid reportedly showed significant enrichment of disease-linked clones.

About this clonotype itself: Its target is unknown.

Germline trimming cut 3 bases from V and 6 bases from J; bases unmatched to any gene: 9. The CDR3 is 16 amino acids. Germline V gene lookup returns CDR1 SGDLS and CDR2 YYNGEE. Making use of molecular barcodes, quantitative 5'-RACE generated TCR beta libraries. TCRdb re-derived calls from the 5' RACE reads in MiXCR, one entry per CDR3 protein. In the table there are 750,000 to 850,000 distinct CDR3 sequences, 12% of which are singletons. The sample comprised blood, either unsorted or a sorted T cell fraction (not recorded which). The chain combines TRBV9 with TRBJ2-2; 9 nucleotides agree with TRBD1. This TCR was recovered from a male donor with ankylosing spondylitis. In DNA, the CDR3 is TGTGCCAGCAGCGCTGAACAGGGGGCAAGGCCCGGGGAGCTGTTTTTT. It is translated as CASSAEQGARPGELFF.